Listed here are 5 T cell receptor beta chains from one sample, sequenced in a study of cytomegalovirus exposure and HLA in healthy donors. Primers for the PCR totalled 60 Vbeta and 13 Jbeta. Only in-frame clones appear in the TCRdb table, and some are missing; sequencing was by immunoSEQ multiplex PCR. The table lists under 200,000 clones, 60% to 85% of them singletons. The specimen was PBMCs. The source is a man between 50 and 59 years old in good health and CMV-seropositive.

This chain uses TRBV28 with TRBJ1-1; 7 nucleotides align to TRBD1. In germline, CDR1 is MDHEN, CDR2 SYDVKM. The CDR3 loop spans 14 amino acids. The trim removed 6 bases at V and 5 bases at J, leaving 9 bases unmatched. As DNA, the CDR3 is TGTGCCAGCAGATACAGGGGAAGTTGGACTGAAGCTTTCTTT. This encodes CASRYRGSWTEAFF.

This clone was found a few times. The genes are TRBV7-8 and TRBJ2-2, with 10 bases identical to TRBD2. The CDR3 loop spans 16 amino acids. Per the germline V gene, CDR1 is SGHVS and CDR2 is FQNEAQ. The V gene end was trimmed by 4 bases and the J gene end by 5 bases; junction bases not matched to a gene: 7. The CDR3 reads CASSWDSGGKTGELFF. As DNA, the CDR3 is TGTGCCAGCAGCTGGGATAGCGGGGGGAAGACCGGGGAGCTGTTTTTT. The full variable domain, in which reference TRBV7-8 and TRBJ2-2 provide the parts outside the CDR3, is GAGVSQSPRYKVAKRGQDVALRCDPISGHVSLFWYQQALGQGPEFLTYFQNEAQLDKSGLPSDRFFAERPEGSVSTLKIQRTQQEDSAVYLCASSWDSGGKTGELFFGEGSRLTVL.

The chain employs TRBV7-3 and TRBJ2-3; TRBD1 matches 8 bases. Germline trimming cut 5 bases from V and 2 bases from J; bases unmatched to any gene: 15. The length of the CDR3 is 18 residues. Germline CDR1 is SGHTA and CDR2 is FQGTGA. The DNA for the CDR3 is TGTGCCAGCAGCCCCTTTGCCCGGACAGGGATGAACACAGATACGCAGTATTTT. Translation gives CASSPFARTGMNTDTQYF.

J is TRBJ2-5 and V is TRBV9, with TRBD1 as a possible D gene (6 bases). Germline assignment: CDR1 SGDLS and CDR2 YYNGEE. Trimming took 0 bases from V and 1 from J, leaving 10 bases between them. This CDR3 is 15 amino acids long. CDR3 sequence reads: CASSVEGQSQETQYF. CDR3 in DNA: TGTGCCAGCAGCGTAGAAGGACAGAGCCAAGAGACCCAGTACTTC.

A few counts support this clone. The J gene is TRBJ2-5, the V gene TRBV7-2, with 7 bases that match TRBD2. CDR3 size: 15 residues. The V gene end was trimmed by 5 bases and the J gene end by 1 base; junction bases not matched to a gene: 7. Germline V gene sequence: CDR1 SGHTA, CDR2 FQGNSA. The CDR3: CASSLWGGTQETQYF. DNA for the CDR3: TGTGCCAGCAGCCTCTGGGGGGGGACCCAAGAGACCCAGTACTTC. The full variable domain, its missing parts supplied by reference TRBV7-2 and TRBJ2-5, is GAGVSQSPSNKVTEKGKDVELRCDPISGHTALYWYRQSLGQGLEFLIYFQGNSAPDKSGLPSDRFSAERTGGSVSTLTIQRTQQEDSAVYLCASSLWGGTQETQYFGPGTRLLVL.